This TCR beta chain was sequenced for a study of cytomegalovirus exposure and HLA in healthy donors. CDR3 length equals 15 residues. Trimming took off 5 bases at V and 1 base at J, with 13 bases between the two ends. Germline loops: CDR1 MNHEY, CDR2 SMNVEV (reference sequence). Study-level findings and limits: Associated with cytomegalovirus, according to the listing, were about 160 TCR beta chains. Reports showed the classifier diagnosing cytomegalovirus status with high specificity and sensitivity.

Method: immunoSEQ multiplex PCR; TCRdb's copy keeps in-frame clones and lacks some. The sample has some 260,000 clones; 90% are singletons. Worth noting for this clone: Its antigen is undetermined.

From the roughly 120-subject validation cohort, which was separate from the approximately 670-subject first cohort, the donors were drawn. The chain combines TRBV27 with TRBJ2-3; the D gene is possibly TRBD2 (6 bases). The sequence was obtained from a woman under 40 in good health and CMV-seronegative. Material: PBMCs. The CDR3 spells CASSASGVGTDTQYF. The CDR3 coding sequence is TGTGCCAGCAGTGCCTCGGGAGTCGGCACAGATACGCAGTATTTT.